Following are 4 T cell receptor beta chains from one sample sequenced in a study of human T cells and chemical hapten exposure. Time point meaning: patch test 1, 2 weeks after DPC sensitization. Treatment in this sample: therapeutic diphenylcyclopropenone sensitization with weekly scalp DPC. TCRdb reprocessed the RACE reads via MiXCR and lists one record per CDR3 protein. The sample comprises tens of thousands of distinct CDR3 sequences, about 9% of which are singletons, and roughly 13% rests with the top ten. Source: whole blood, taken in connection with sensitization to the hapten diphenylcyclopropenone (DPC). The receptors were gathered from a woman in her thirties or forties with alopecia areata. Some clones in this sample may be carry-over from other donors' samples.

This chain joins TRBV2 and TRBJ2-7; the match to TRBD2 covers 7 bases. V lost 0 bases and J lost 4; bases outside the gene matches: 6. The CDR3 covers 15 residues. CDR1 SNHLY and CDR2 FYNNEI come from the germline V gene. The CDR3 is CASSEAASGPYEQYF. DNA of the CDR3: TGTGCCAGCAGTGAAGCGGCTAGCGGCCCTTACGAGCAGTACTTC.

The table lists this clonotype with many counts. The gene calls are TRBV6-4 and TRBJ1-2; TRBD1 agrees at 7 bases. The CDR3 has 16 amino acids. Trimming at V came to 0 bases and at J to 6 bases, leaving 10 bases not matched to a gene. CDR1 MRHNA and CDR2 SNTAGT come from the germline V gene. For the CDR3, the DNA is TGTGCCAGCAGTGACTCCCCTGAAGGGGGCGAAAATGGCTACACCTTC. Translating gives CASSDSPEGGENGYTF.

The rearrangement joins TRBV6-1 to TRBJ1-5; D not resolved. Germline V gene sequence: CDR1 MNHNS, CDR2 SASEGT. Trimming took 8 bases from V and 12 from J, leaving 14 bases between them. This CDR3 is built from 11 residues. CDR3 residues: CASGRETGQHF. CDR3 DNA: TGTGCCAGCGGCCGGGAAACCGGCCAGCATTTT.

This clonotype was detected only a few times. The J gene is TRBJ2-1, the V gene TRBV30; 12 bases are shared with TRBD2. V gave up 3 bases and J gave up 9 bases; unmatched junction bases: 3. The CDR3 runs to 13 residues. Per germline, CDR1 GTSNPN and CDR2 SVGIG (reference sequence). In nucleotides, the CDR3 is TGTGCCTGGAGGCTAGCGGGGGGGCTTGAGCAGTTCTTC. This translates into CAWRLAGGLEQFF.